The source of this TCR beta chain is a study of beta chain features in type 1 diabetes. The wider study: In all, approximately 110 million sorted cells from all samples were analyzed. Findings and caveats of the study: There was a possibility that cDNA sequencing over-represented cells with high TCR expression. Reduced insertions and increased deletions marked VDJ junctions in type 1 diabetes patients.

Researchers reported sorting CD4+ naive, central memory, regulatory and stem cell-like memory cells via CD45RO/CCR7/CD25/CD127/CD95/CD27. Expressed TCRB transcripts were sequenced because the isolated RNA had all been reverse transcribed beforehand. Clones were read by immunoSEQ multiplex PCR, and TCRdb kept only the in-frame ones, dropping some. The sample consists of 400,000 to 500,000 clones, around 14% of them appearing once. Germline lookup yields CDR1 MNHEY and CDR2 SMNVEV (reference sequence). Trimming cost V 2 bases and J 0 bases, with 11 bases left between them. The CDR3 runs to 15 residues. Comment on this clone: Its antigen is unidentified.

The source of this sequence is a man aged 30 to 45 in good health. The specimen was naive CD4+ T cells from blood. This rearrangement joins TRBV27 to TRBJ2-7, with a tentative D call TRBD1 (5 bases). The CDR3 DNA follows: TGTGCCAGCAGTTTAGGACAAGGGTACTCCTACGAGCAGTACTTC. Its protein is CASSLGQGYSYEQYF.